This T cell receptor (beta chain) was retrieved from a study of blood T cell repertoires in COVID-19. The wider study: Samples of COVID-19 (acute and convalescent) were obtained from the United States, Italy and Spain. PBMCs, B-cell-depleted T cells, or T cells provided the cDNA or gDNA that made up the material.

Germline assignment: CDR1 SGHNT and CDR2 YENEEA. V lost 2 bases and J lost 0, with 10 bases in between. This CDR3 is 15 amino acids long. Source study methods: Reference gene primer amplification yielded estimated nucleated cell counts. Clones were read by immunoSEQ multiplex PCR, and TCRdb kept only the in-frame ones, dropping some. V, J and clone size are taken as reported in that table, and D and trimming were inferred from the DNA itself. The data show some 20,000 clones, 70% to 90% seen once. The sample holds one count of this clone. This chain links TRBV11-3 with TRBJ1-1; a weak D match, TRBD1 (5 bases). The receptor comes from a human donor with active COVID-19. The donor label of this sample is uncertain. Sequences were obtained from peripheral blood. CDR3 nucleotides: TGTGCCAGCAGCTTAAGACAGTCTATGAACACTGAAGCTTTCTTT. It codes for CASSLRQSMNTEAFF. The full variable domain, its missing parts supplied by reference TRBV11-3 and TRBJ1-1, is EAGVVQSPRYKIIEKKQPVAFWCNPISGHNTLYWYLQNLGQGPELLIRYENEEAVDDSQLPKDRFSAERLKGVDSTLKIQPAELGDSAVYLCASSLRQSMNTEAFFGQGTRLTVV.